This TCR beta chain was obtained from a study of cytomegalovirus exposure and HLA in healthy donors. Study-level findings and limits: Overall, around 160 TCR beta chains were annotated as cytomegalovirus-associated. When the data were analyzed later, several of the most significant clusters appeared to be linked to common viral pathogens.

This CDR3 region has 17 residues. The germline V gene has CDR1 SGDLS and CDR2 YYNGEE. Trimming pared 4 bases from V and 0 bases from J, leaving 18 bases between. Remarks on this clone: The antigen is not known.

Use of 60 Vbeta and 13 Jbeta primers characterized the PCR. Per the authors' pipeline: A later analysis counted some 87 million unique TCR beta chains, around 12 million shared. Clones were sequenced by immunoSEQ multiplex PCR, and TCRdb holds only the in-frame ones, with some missing. That table supplies the V and J calls and clone size; D and trimming were determined from the DNA. The sample lists about 90,000 clones, around 64% occurring once. The receptor comes from a young man in good health and CMV-seronegative. Sequenced: PBMCs. The chain couples TRBV9 to TRBJ2-3; D perhaps matches TRBD2 (5 bases). CDR3 DNA: TGTGCCAGCAGCCCGCCCGTTGCAGCGGTTAGCACAGATACGCAGTATTTT. Protein product: CASSPPVAAVSTDTQYF.